These 26 T cell receptor beta chains share one sample of origin, sequenced in a study of PD-1 blockade in mismatch repair-deficient tumors. Data came from immunoSEQ multiplex PCR; TCRdb stores just in-frame clones and leaves some out. Found here are under 40,000 clones, approximately 83% of them singletons; the top ten hold about 1.1%. The specimen was PBMCs, collected about 40 weeks after starting pembrolizumab. Receptor source: an adult with mismatch repair-deficient cancer.

This chain joins TRBV5-1 and TRBJ1-5, with TRBD1 identical over 9 bases. After removal of 3 bases from V and 0 bases from J, the junction contained 1 base not matched to a gene. Germline V lookup: CDR1 SGHRS, CDR2 YFSETQ. The CDR3 contains 15 residues. The CDR3 nucleotides are TGCGCCAGCAGCTGGACAGGGGATAGCAATCAGCCCCAGCATTTT. This sequence encodes CASSWTGDSNQPQHF.

V is TRBV18 and J is TRBJ2-7; TRBD2 agrees at 11 bases. Germline lookup yields CDR1 KGHSH and CDR2 LQKENI. Trimming took 4 bases from V and 2 from J; bases not matched to a gene: 7. The CDR3 loop spans 16 amino acids. This CDR3 is CASSHQGLAEPYEQYF. As DNA, the CDR3 is TGTGCCAGCTCACATCAGGGACTAGCGGAGCCCTACGAGCAGTACTTC.

This sequence joins TRBV5-6 and TRBJ2-7; maybe TRBD2 (6 bases). The germline CDR1 and CDR2 sequences are SGHDT and YYEEEE. The length of the CDR3 is 14 residues. V dropped 2 bases and J dropped 2 bases, with 11 bases sitting between them. The CDR3 reads CASSLRAGTYEQYF. The CDR3 DNA reads as TGTGCCAGCAGCTTAAGGGCGGGAACCTACGAGCAGTACTTC.

The chain joins TRBV7-9 to TRBJ2-1, with D perhaps matching TRBD2 (6 bases). This CDR3 spans 14 amino acids. From germline, CDR1 is SEHNR and CDR2 FQNEAQ (reference sequence). V lost 3 bases and J lost 5, with 11 bases in between. The CDR3: CASSLNPGDNEQFF. The CDR3 DNA follows: TGTGCCAGCAGCTTGAATCCGGGAGACAATGAGCAGTTCTTC.

J is TRBJ2-4 and V is TRBV28, with 14 bases that match TRBD2. CDR3 length: 21 residues. The V gene end was trimmed by 5 bases and the J gene end by 0 bases; junction bases not matched to a gene: 15. Germline loops: CDR1 MDHEN, CDR2 SYDVKM. The CDR3 region has the DNA TGTGCCAGCAGTCTACGAGAAGGACTAGCGGGAGGCGCTCTAGCCAAAAACATTCAGTACTTC. The encoded protein is CASSLREGLAGGALAKNIQYF.

The V and J genes are TRBV9 and TRBJ2-2; 7 bases fit TRBD1. CDR3 size: 16 residues. Per germline, CDR1 SGDLS and CDR2 YYNGEE. Trimming cost V 0 bases and J 5 bases; bases outside gene matches: 7. The CDR3 sequence: CASSVGVGGWTGELFF. The CDR3 nucleotides are TGTGCCAGCAGCGTAGGGGTAGGGGGCTGGACCGGGGAGCTGTTTTTT.

The chain recombines TRBV9 with TRBJ1-5; D perhaps matches TRBD1 (6 bases). The V end lost 4 bases, the J end lost 3 bases, and 11 bases lay between the germline ends. Germline assignment: CDR1 SGDLS and CDR2 YYNGEE. The CDR3 contains 14 residues. CDR3 DNA sequence: TGTGCCAGCAGCCCGGGACAAACCAATCAGCCCCAGCATTTT. It specifies CASSPGQTNQPQHF.

The chain combines TRBV5-1 with TRBJ1-4; perhaps TRBD1 as D (6 bases). With 5 bases removed from V and 4 bases from J, the gap between germline ends came to 15 bases. There are 15 residues in the CDR3. Germline values: CDR1 SGHRS, CDR2 YFSETQ. The CDR3: CASSHPGQSNEKLFF. The CDR3 DNA is TGCGCCAGCAGTCATCCGGGACAAAGTAATGAAAAACTGTTTTTT.

The rearrangement joins TRBV19 to TRBJ1-2, with unresolved D. The germline V and J ends were trimmed by 1 base and 2 bases, with 8 bases remaining between them. Germline loops: CDR1 LNHDA, CDR2 SQIVND (reference sequence). The length of the CDR3 is 14 residues. CDR3 nucleotide sequence: TGTGCCAGTAGTATAGTAAACAGAAACTATGGCTACACCTTC. Translation: CASSIVNRNYGYTF. Based on the CDR3 plus reference TRBV19 and TRBJ1-2, the full variable domain is DGGITQSPKYLFRKEGQNVTLSCEQNLNHDAMYWYRQDPGQGLRLIYYSQIVNDFQKGDIAEGYSVSREKKESFPLTVTSAQKNPTAFYLCASSIVNRNYGYTFGSGTRLTVV.

This clone was observed once. The chain links TRBV19 to TRBJ2-5, with 7 bases identical to TRBD1. Germline assignment: CDR1 LNHDA and CDR2 SQIVND (reference sequence). V shed 5 bases and J 5 bases; nucleotides not matched to a gene: 8. This CDR3 contains 14 residues. The CDR3 is CASSADRVWETQYF. DNA for the CDR3: TGTGCCAGTAGTGCAGACAGGGTATGGGAGACCCAGTACTTC.

V gene TRBV11-2 combines with J gene TRBJ1-5; 7 positions agree with TRBD1. Unmatched junction bases numbered 3, after V lost 4 bases and J lost 6 bases. Germline V CDR1 and CDR2: SGHAT, FQNNGV. This CDR3 has 13 amino acids. The CDR3 sequence is CASSSTGFQPQHF. CDR3 coding DNA: TGTGCCAGCAGCTCGACAGGGTTTCAGCCCCAGCATTTT.

This clone was detected once. This chain connects TRBV28 to TRBJ2-1; D might be TRBD2 (7 bases). Germline V gene lookup returns CDR1 MDHEN and CDR2 SYDVKM. The CDR3 sequence is 16 residues long. V lost 6 bases and J 0 bases, leaving 15 bases between the germline ends. The CDR3 loop is CASRTDRGASYNEQFF. The CDR3 nucleotides read TGTGCCAGCAGGACGGATCGGGGGGCCTCCTACAATGAGCAGTTCTTC.

This clone was picked up one time. The J gene is TRBJ2-1, the V gene TRBV29-1; 11 bases match TRBD2. This CDR3 has 15 amino acids. Germline V gene data show CDR1 as SQVTM and CDR2 as ANQGSEA. The ends lost 4 bases at V and 0 bases at J; junction bases unmatched: 2. The CDR3 DNA sequence: TGCAGCGTTGGACTAGCGGGAAACTCCTACAATGAGCAGTTCTTC. As protein: CSVGLAGNSYNEQFF.

The V gene is TRBV10-3, the J gene TRBJ2-1; possible D gene TRBD2, 7 bases. Trimming removed 0 bases at V and 9 bases at J, with 15 bases between. Germline loops: CDR1 ENHRY, CDR2 SYGVKD. CDR3 size: 15 residues. Here the CDR3 DNA reads TGTGCCATCAGTGAGTCGGGGGCGGGAGCAGGTGAGCAGTTCTTC. Its translation is CAISESGAGAGEQFF.

This clone was recorded only once. This chain uses TRBV4-2 with TRBJ1-2, with D maybe TRBD1 (5 bases). The V end was cut by 0 bases, the J end by 2 bases, with 10 bases between. Germline V gives CDR1 LGHNA, CDR2 YNFKEQ. There are 15 residues in the CDR3. The CDR3 is CASSQDRGRNYGYTF. CDR3 DNA: TGTGCCAGCAGCCAAGATAGGGGCCGGAACTATGGCTACACCTTC.

This clone showed up just a few times. The J gene is TRBJ2-7, the V gene TRBV10-3, with D unresolved. Germline V gene data show CDR1 as ENHRY and CDR2 as SYGVKD. This CDR3 contains 15 residues. The ends were cut back, 6 bases at V and 2 bases at J, with 17 bases in the middle. CDR3 coding DNA: TGTGCCATCAGCGATATTACCTTCTCTACCTACGAGCAGTACTTC. It specifies CAISDITFSTYEQYF.

This chain uses TRBV9 with TRBJ2-5, with TRBD2 identical over 10 bases. This CDR3 is built from 15 residues. J lost 2 bases, V lost 6 bases, and 7 bases had no gene match. Per germline, CDR1 SGDLS and CDR2 YYNGEE. CDR3 coding DNA: TGTGCCAGCAACCTGGGACTAGCGATACAAGAGACCCAGTACTTC. Translated: CASNLGLAIQETQYF.

The chain couples TRBV28 to TRBJ1-5; D not certain. The germline gives CDR1 MDHEN, CDR2 SYDVKM. Trimming removed 10 bases from V and 0 bases from J, with 13 bases in between. The CDR3 loop spans 14 amino acids. The CDR3 sequence is CAIRGQYSNQPQHF. CDR3 coding DNA: TGTGCCATAAGAGGGCAGTATAGCAATCAGCCCCAGCATTTT.

The chain joins TRBV9 to TRBJ2-1, with 9 bases identical to TRBD2. This CDR3 has 14 amino acids. Germline CDR1 reads SGDLS; CDR2 reads YYNGEE. V was pared by 6 bases and J by 5 bases, with 6 bases of the junction left unmatched. CDR3 sequence reads: CASTALAGHNEQFF. The CDR3 DNA is TGTGCCAGCACCGCACTAGCGGGTCACAATGAGCAGTTCTTC.

This rearrangement joins TRBV5-4 to TRBJ1-1; D perhaps matches TRBD1 (5 bases). The CDR3 consists of 13 residues. Germline V gene lookup returns CDR1 SGHNT and CDR2 YYREEE (reference sequence). V dropped 4 bases and J dropped 4 bases, with 11 bases sitting between them. In DNA, the CDR3 is TGTGCCAGCAGCCCAGGGCGGTTCACTGAAGCTTTCTTT. This codes for CASSPGRFTEAFF.

The chain joins TRBV2 to TRBJ2-1; 7 bases line up with TRBD1. V was clipped by 6 bases and J by 9 bases; unmatched bases: 11. This CDR3 spans 14 amino acids. The germline V gene encodes CDR1 SNHLY and CDR2 FYNNEI. In nucleotides, the CDR3 is TGTGCCAGCAGAGGGCCCGGACGGGACAGTGAGCAGTTCTTC. It yields the protein CASRGPGRDSEQFF.

J is TRBJ2-1 and V is TRBV5-1, with 8 bases that match TRBD2. From germline, CDR1 is SGHRS and CDR2 YFSETQ. The CDR3 has 14 amino acids. V gave up 4 bases and J gave up 7 bases; unmatched junction bases: 7. In DNA form, the CDR3 reads TGCGCCAGCAGCCTCAGCGGGAGCCGAAATGAGCAGTTCTTC. Translation gives CASSLSGSRNEQFF.

This chain joins TRBV6-4 and TRBJ2-5; D possibly corresponds to TRBD1 (6 bases). Trimming cost V 4 bases and J 5 bases, with 11 bases left between them. The CDR3 is made up of 13 amino acids. Germline V gene sequence: CDR1 MRHNA, CDR2 SNTAGT. As DNA, the CDR3 is TGTGCCAGCAGTGGGGGGCCCGGGGAGACCCAGTACTTC. It codes for CASSGGPGETQYF.

The CDR3 nucleotides are TGTGCCAGCAGTCACCGGGAGTGGGCAGATACGCAGTATTTT. It specifies CASSHREWADTQYF. This sequence joins TRBV5-8 and TRBJ2-3; D may be TRBD2 (6 bases). Germline values: CDR1 SGHTS, CDR2 YDEGEE. V was cut by 5 bases and J by 4 bases, with 14 bases left in between. This CDR3 is built from 14 residues.

The V gene is TRBV4-2, the J gene TRBJ1-2; D unresolved. Germline V gives CDR1 LGHNA, CDR2 YNFKEQ. This CDR3 region has 12 residues. V was clipped by 4 bases and J by 8 bases, with 11 bases between them. This CDR3 is CASSLLLGGYTF. The DNA for the CDR3 is TGTGCCAGCAGCCTCCTATTGGGCGGCTACACCTTC.

The rearrangement uses TRBV6-5 and TRBJ2-3; D remains unclear. Trimming stripped 0 bases from V and 8 bases from J, with 15 bases between. This CDR3 comprises 15 residues. The germline V gene encodes CDR1 MNHEY and CDR2 SVGAGI. This chain's CDR3 is CASSYSLDAAGTQYF. DNA of the CDR3: TGTGCCAGCAGTTACTCTTTAGACGCGGCTGGTACGCAGTATTTT.